These 21 T cell receptor beta chains came from one sample sequenced in a study of shared clonotypes between healthy human individuals. The table came from immunoSEQ multiplex PCR; TCRdb's copy has only in-frame clones and leaves some out. The table includes approximately 720,000 clones, 55% to 75% detected once. Sequencing was done on a sample of memory CD4+ T cells sorted from blood. Subset denoted: CD45RA-negative fraction. The receptors here all came from a woman between 25 and 40 years old in good health.

The chain recombines TRBV7-6 with TRBJ2-7; no clear D. The ends were cut back, 4 bases at V and 6 bases at J, with 10 bases in the middle. The CDR3 sequence is 12 residues long. Germline V lookup: CDR1 SGHVS, CDR2 FNYEAQ. The CDR3 DNA follows: TGTGCCAGCAGCTCACCGGTGGGCGAGCAGTACTTC. Protein product: CASSSPVGEQYF.

This chain links TRBV6-1 with TRBJ2-1; the D call may be TRBD1 or TRBD2 (6 bases each). CDR3 length: 15 residues. In germline, CDR1 is MNHNS, CDR2 SASEGT. V lost 3 bases to trimming and J lost 1 base, with 10 bases between them. The CDR3 DNA is TGTGCCAGCAGTGAGACTAGGGGGTCCTACAATGAGCAGTTCTTC. The encoded protein is CASSETRGSYNEQFF.

V and J are TRBV28 and TRBJ1-4, with no clear D. The germline gives CDR1 MDHEN, CDR2 SYDVKM. Trimming removed 3 bases from V and 0 bases from J, with 8 bases in between. This CDR3 has 15 residues. In DNA form, the CDR3 reads TGTGCCAGCAGTTTGCACGGAGCAACTAATGAAAAACTGTTTTTT. Translation gives CASSLHGATNEKLFF.

V usage is TRBV14 and J usage is TRBJ2-7; 7 bases line up with TRBD2. The J segment lost 0 bases and the V segment lost 4 bases, leaving 3 bases of the junction unmatched. In germline, CDR1 is SGHDN, CDR2 FVKESK. This CDR3 comprises 14 residues. CDR3 sequence: CASSPWTSSYEQYF. The CDR3 coding sequence is TGTGCCAGCAGCCCTTGGACTAGCTCCTACGAGCAGTACTTC.

The chain links TRBV2 to TRBJ1-1, with D possibly TRBD1 on 6 matching bases. The CDR3 contains 13 residues. Trimming pared 10 bases from V and 4 bases from J, leaving 16 bases between. Germline V gene data show CDR1 as SNHLY and CDR2 as FYNNEI. Written as DNA, the CDR3 is TGTGCCACCTTCGTAGGGGGGGGCACTGAAGCTTTCTTT. It specifies CATFVGGGTEAFF. The full variable domain, in which reference TRBV2 and TRBJ1-1 provide the parts outside the CDR3, is EPEVTQTPSHQVTQMGQEVILRCVPISNHLYFYWYRQILGQKVEFLVSFYNNEISEKSEIFDDQFSVERPDGSNFTLKIRSTKLEDSAMYFCATFVGGGTEAFFGQGTRLTVV.

This sequence joins TRBV4-2 and TRBJ1-5; 8 positions agree with TRBD1. V lost 0 bases, J lost 1 base, and 8 bases stayed unmatched. The CDR3 is 18 residues long. Germline-derived CDR1 and CDR2 are LGHNA and YNFKEQ. The CDR3: CASSQEADTGGSNQPQHF. As DNA, the CDR3 is TGTGCCAGCAGCCAAGAGGCTGATACAGGGGGAAGCAATCAGCCCCAGCATTTT.

V is TRBV7-9 and J is TRBJ2-2; 9 bases are shared with TRBD2. The CDR3 extends over 15 amino acids. V lost 4 bases, J lost 4 bases, and 4 bases stayed unmatched. Germline V gene sequence: CDR1 SEHNR, CDR2 FQNEAQ (reference sequence). The CDR3 reads CASSWREGRTGELFF. CDR3 sequence (DNA): TGTGCCAGCAGCTGGCGGGAGGGCCGCACCGGGGAGCTGTTTTTT.

The genes are TRBV4-1 and TRBJ2-4, with D unclear. The germline gives CDR1 MGHRA, CDR2 YSYEKL. CDR3 length: 16 residues. Trimming cost V 1 base and J 0 bases, with 10 bases left between them. The CDR3 spells CASSQVAILAKNIQYF. The DNA for the CDR3 is TGCGCCAGCAGCCAAGTTGCTATCCTAGCCAAAAACATTCAGTACTTC.

The rearrangement joins TRBV21-1 to TRBJ1-1. TRBV21-1 is reported as a pseudogene. The length of the CDR3 is 11 residues. In DNA, the CDR3 is TGTGCCAAGAGGGGGGGGCACGGAGCTTTCTTT. This sequence encodes CAKRGGHGAFF.

The V and J genes are TRBV6-1 and TRBJ2-7; D possibly corresponds to TRBD1 (6 bases). The CDR3 is 13 amino acids. The V end was cut by 1 base, the J end by 11 bases, with 15 bases between. Germline-derived CDR1 and CDR2 are MNHNS and SASEGT. The CDR3 nucleotides read TGTGCCAGCAGTGAAGTTGTGGAAACAGGGAAGTACTTC. Protein product: CASSEVVETGKYF.

This clone was seen just once. This chain connects TRBV6-1 to TRBJ1-5; D perhaps matches TRBD1 (5 bases). The CDR3 is 15 amino acids. V lost 0 bases to trimming and J lost 2 bases, with 8 bases between them. The germline gives CDR1 MNHNS, CDR2 SASEGT. CDR3: CASSEARGRNQPQHF. The DNA for the CDR3 is TGTGCCAGCAGTGAAGCTAGGGGCCGCAATCAGCCCCAGCATTTT.

The V and J genes are TRBV4-2 and TRBJ2-1; D uncertain. The CDR3 spans 16 residues. Per germline, CDR1 LGHNA and CDR2 YNFKEQ. Between the trimmed V and J ends, which lost 0 bases and 0 bases, there was a span of 9 bases. This CDR3 is CASSQDSLGSYNEQFF. Here the CDR3 DNA reads TGTGCCAGCAGCCAAGACAGCCTGGGCTCCTACAATGAGCAGTTCTTC.

J is TRBJ2-5 and V is TRBV6-5; 9 positions match TRBD1. The CDR3 totals 15 residues. The V gene end was trimmed by 6 bases and the J gene end by 5 bases; junction bases not matched to a gene: 10. The germline V gene encodes CDR1 MNHEY and CDR2 SVGAGI. CDR3 protein: CASRKLRTGEETQYF. The CDR3 coding sequence is TGTGCCAGCAGGAAGTTACGGACAGGGGAGGAGACCCAGTACTTC.

About this clone: Other DNA sequences in this specimen translate into the identical CDR3. This chain joins TRBV20-1 and TRBJ2-5, with D unclear. The CDR3 is 10 residues long. Germline CDR1 DFQATT, CDR2 SNEGSKA (reference sequence). The germline V and J ends were trimmed by 6 bases and 1 base, with 3 bases remaining between them. In nucleotides, the CDR3 is TGCAGTGCAAGCCAAGAGACCCAGTACTTC. Translation: CSASQETQYF.

V usage is TRBV6-1 and J usage is TRBJ2-7; D uncertain. Germline CDR1 MNHNS, CDR2 SASEGT. The CDR3 has 13 amino acids. V dropped 2 bases and J dropped 0 bases, with 5 bases sitting between them. The CDR3 region has the DNA TGTGCCAGCAGTGAACAGCTCTCCTACGAGCAGTACTTC. It translates to CASSEQLSYEQYF.

The CDR3 DNA reads as TGTGCCAGCAGTTTTGGGCCAGATTATGGCAATCAGCCCCAGCATTTT. It is translated as CASSFGPDYGNQPQHF. The rearrangement links TRBV28 to TRBJ1-5; D call uncertain. With 3 bases removed from V and 2 bases from J, the gap between germline ends came to 14 bases. Germline V gene lookup returns CDR1 MDHEN and CDR2 SYDVKM. This CDR3 spans 16 amino acids.

This clone was seen a few times. The V gene is TRBV5-6, the J gene TRBJ1-2, with TRBD1 matching 11 bases. The CDR3 totals 16 residues. The germline V gene encodes CDR1 SGHDT and CDR2 YYEEEE. J lost 2 bases, V lost 4 bases, and 7 bases had no gene match. CDR3 in amino acids: CASSQAGTGGNYGYTF. The CDR3 DNA is TGTGCCAGCAGCCAAGCCGGGACAGGGGGAAACTATGGCTACACCTTC.

Concerning this clone: Other DNA sequences in the sample encode the same CDR3. The chain is built from TRBV5-1 and TRBJ2-7; 11 nucleotides match TRBD2. Germline V gene sequence: CDR1 SGHRS, CDR2 YFSETQ. The V and J ends lost 1 base and 7 bases, in that order; junction bases with no gene match: 4. CDR3 length equals 14 residues. The CDR3 loop reads CASSLTSGSGEQYF. The CDR3 DNA follows: TGCGCCAGCAGCTTGACTAGCGGGAGCGGGGAGCAGTACTTC.

The chain has TRBV7-8 and TRBJ2-1; tentative D call: TRBD2 (6 bases). CDR1 is SGHVS and CDR2 is FQNEAQ in the germline V gene. Deletions cut 4 bases from V and 2 bases from J, with 15 bases between. This CDR3 is 16 amino acids long. The CDR3 here is CASSSLNSGAYNEQFF. CDR3 nucleotides: TGTGCCAGCAGCTCCCTGAATAGCGGAGCCTACAATGAGCAGTTCTTC.

This clone turned up a few times. This rearrangement joins TRBV20-1 to TRBJ2-2; the D is unclear. CDR1 and CDR2 from the germline V gene are DFQATT and SNEGSKA (reference sequence). The CDR3 is 11 amino acids. The V gene lost 4 bases and the J gene lost 4 bases, with 4 bases spanning the gap. The CDR3: CSATSTGELFF. The CDR3 region has the DNA TGCAGTGCTACTAGCACCGGGGAGCTGTTTTTT.

This clone was seen a few times. This chain links TRBV7-2 with TRBJ2-3; no definite D call. Looked up from germline, CDR1 is SGHTA and CDR2 is FQGNSA. This CDR3 is built from 15 residues. Trimming shortened V by 3 bases and J by 0 bases, and 10 bases separated the two germline ends. The CDR3 sequence is CASSFSYESTDTQYF. The CDR3 DNA sequence: TGTGCCAGCAGCTTTAGTTATGAAAGCACAGATACGCAGTATTTT.